The 5 T cell receptor beta chains reported below all come from one sample, sequenced in a study of cytomegalovirus exposure and HLA in healthy donors. Vbeta (60) and Jbeta (13) primers were used in the PCR. Some clones are missing from TCRdb's copy, which holds only in-frame ones; the method was immunoSEQ multiplex PCR. This sample yields 150,000 to 200,000 clones, of which 79% are seen a single time; approximately 0.39% belongs to the top ten. Sequenced input: PBMCs. The receptors originated from a male donor in good health and CMV-seropositive.

In DNA, the CDR3 is TGTGCCAGCAGGATCCAGGGCGAGCATCAGCCCCAGCATTTT. This translates into CASRIQGEHQPQHF. This chain links TRBV6-1 with TRBJ1-5; D is possibly TRBD1 (5 bases). The CDR3 has 14 residues. V shed 6 bases and J shed 5 bases, with 14 bases lying between them. Looked up from germline, CDR1 is MNHNS and CDR2 is SASEGT.

This clone showed up just a few times. The chain combines TRBV19 with TRBJ2-7; D possibly corresponds to TRBD2 (5 bases). The CDR3 runs 11 residues. Germline V CDR1 and CDR2: LNHDA, SQIVND (reference sequence). Trimming took 8 bases from V and 3 from J, leaving 8 bases between them. CDR3 protein: CASGLRYEQYF. Written as DNA, the CDR3 is TGTGCCAGTGGACTCCGCTACGAGCAGTACTTC.

The chain combines TRBV4-2 with TRBJ1-2, with TRBD1 as a possible D gene (6 bases). V shed 4 bases and J shed 2 bases, with 17 bases lying between them. CDR1 LGHNA and CDR2 YNFKEQ come from the germline V gene. The CDR3 extends over 16 amino acids. The CDR3 loop reads CASSRPRGAPNYGYTF. CDR3 in DNA: TGTGCCAGCAGCCGTCCACGGGGGGCGCCCAACTATGGCTACACCTTC.

The chain links TRBV2 to TRBJ2-2; TRBD2 might be the D (6 bases). The CDR3 runs 17 residues. Trimming left V 7 bases short and J 7 bases short, with 25 bases between. The germline gives CDR1 SNHLY, CDR2 FYNNEI. The CDR3 sequence: CASTPRGSGGTNGELFF. For the CDR3, the DNA is TGTGCCAGCACTCCGAGAGGTAGCGGAGGAACGAACGGGGAGCTGTTTTTT.

The rearrangement joins TRBV2 to TRBJ1-1, with TRBD1 as a possible D gene (6 bases). This CDR3 has 14 amino acids. The germline V gene encodes CDR1 SNHLY and CDR2 FYNNEI. V was clipped by 7 bases and J by 5 bases, with 17 bases between them. CDR3 in amino acids: CASMSQGLGTEAFF. DNA of the CDR3: TGTGCCAGCATGTCTCAGGGGCTCGGGACTGAAGCTTTCTTT.